The clone carrying this TCR beta chain was seen once. The sample belongs to a study of blood T cell repertoires in COVID-19. Study as a whole: The cDNA or gDNA used as material had been derived from T cells, B-cell-depleted T cells, or PBMCs.

The CDR3 has 16 amino acids. Between the trimmed V and J ends, which lost 0 bases and 10 bases, there was a span of 17 bases. CDR1 SGHRS and CDR2 YFSETQ come from the germline V gene. Sequencing used immunoSEQ multiplex PCR; TCRdb keeps in-frame clones, though not all of them. The sample carries approximately 76,000 clones, about 83% recorded once. This TCR came from an older woman with acute or convalescent COVID-19. The material sequenced was peripheral blood. This chain links TRBV5-1 with TRBJ1-6; a possible D gene is TRBD1 (5 bases). The CDR3 region is CASSLDHGGLGSPLHF. Here the CDR3 DNA reads TGCGCCAGCAGCTTGGACCACGGGGGGTTAGGCTCACCCCTCCACTTT.